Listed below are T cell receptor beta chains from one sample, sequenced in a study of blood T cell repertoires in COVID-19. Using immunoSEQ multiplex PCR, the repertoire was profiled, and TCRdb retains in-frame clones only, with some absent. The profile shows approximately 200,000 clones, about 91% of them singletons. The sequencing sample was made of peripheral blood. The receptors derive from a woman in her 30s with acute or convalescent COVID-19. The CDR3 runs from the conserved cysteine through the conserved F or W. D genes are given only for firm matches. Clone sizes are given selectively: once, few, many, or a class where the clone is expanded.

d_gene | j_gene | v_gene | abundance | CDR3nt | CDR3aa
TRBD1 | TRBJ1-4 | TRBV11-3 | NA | TGTGCCAGCAGCACCCAGACAGGGGGAATCGGAAAACTGTTTTTT | CASSTQTGGIGKLFF
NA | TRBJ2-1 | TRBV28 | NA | TGTGCCGCAGGGAAGCATGAGCAGTTCTTC | CAAGKHEQFF
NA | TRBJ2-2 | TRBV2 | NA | TGTGCCAGCAGTTTAGGAGGGCCGGACACCGGGGAGCTGTTTTTT | CASSLGGPDTGELFF
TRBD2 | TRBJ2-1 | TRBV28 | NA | TGTGCCACCCGAAAACGACCGGGACTAGCGGGAACCTACAATGAGCAGTTCTTC | CATRKRPGLAGTYNEQFF
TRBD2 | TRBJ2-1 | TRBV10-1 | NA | TGCGCCAGCAGTTCGAGCGGGATTAATTTCTTC | CASSSSGINFF
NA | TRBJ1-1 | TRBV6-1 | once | TGTGCCAGCAGTGAAGCTCCTTTGACAGGAACTGAAGCTTTCTTT | CASSEAPLTGTEAFF
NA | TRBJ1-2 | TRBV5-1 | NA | TGCGCCAGCATGGGTGGTCGGGACTATGGCTACACCTTC | CASMGGRDYGYTF
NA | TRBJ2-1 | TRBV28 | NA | TGTGCCAGCAGTTTTCTCTCCTTACGGTACAATGAGCAGTTCTTC | CASSFLSLRYNEQFF
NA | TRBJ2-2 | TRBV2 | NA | TGTGCCAGCTGGGGACTTGCGGGACGAGAGCTGTTTTTT | CASWGLAGRELFF
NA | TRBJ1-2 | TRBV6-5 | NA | TGTGCCAGCCGGGAGTCTAATAACTATGGCTACACCTTC | CASRESNNYGYTF
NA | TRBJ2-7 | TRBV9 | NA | TGTGCCAGCAGCGTAGGCGGGGCGGGCCTCTCCTACGAGCAGTACTTC | CASSVGGAGLSYEQYF
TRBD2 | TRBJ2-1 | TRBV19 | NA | TGTGCCAGTAGTCCGCGACTAGCGGGAGTTAATAGTGAGCAGTTCTTC | CASSPRLAGVNSEQFF
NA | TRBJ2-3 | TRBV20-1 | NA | TGCAGTGCTAGTGGCAGGGCTCCTAGCACAGATACGCAGTATTTT | CSASGRAPSTDTQYF
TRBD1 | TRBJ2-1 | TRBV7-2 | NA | TGTGCCAGCAGCTTGGCCGGGACAGCGGCATATGAGCAGTTCTTC | CASSLAGTAAYEQFF
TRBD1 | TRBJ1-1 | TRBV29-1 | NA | TGCAGCGGGATTCGACAGGGGATCACTGAAGCTTTCTTT | CSGIRQGITEAFF
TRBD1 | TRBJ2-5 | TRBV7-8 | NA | TGTGCCAGCAGCCCTCCGACAGGGCAAGAGACCCAGTACTTC | CASSPPTGQETQYF
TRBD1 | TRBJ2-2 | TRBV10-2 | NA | TGCGCCAGCGGACAGGGTGCCCTCACCGGGGAGCTGTTTTTT | CASGQGALTGELFF
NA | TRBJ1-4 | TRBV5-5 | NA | TGTGCCAGCAGCTTGTCGGGTACAACTAATGAAAAACTGTTTTTT | CASSLSGTTNEKLFF
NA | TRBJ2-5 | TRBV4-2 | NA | TGTGCCAGCAGGGAGGGAGGCGAACAAGAGACCCAGTACTTC | CASREGGEQETQYF
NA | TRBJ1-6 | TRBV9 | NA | TGTGCCAGCAGCGTAGGCGGGGCGAATAATTCACCCCTCCACTTT | CASSVGGANNSPLHF
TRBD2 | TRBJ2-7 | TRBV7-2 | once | TGTGCCAGCAGCTTAGTCGCAAGCGGGAGGGACGAGCAGTACTTC | CASSLVASGRDEQYF
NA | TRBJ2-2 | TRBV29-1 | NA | TGCAGCGTTGCATGGACTTTCACCGGGGAGCTGTTTTTT | CSVAWTFTGELFF
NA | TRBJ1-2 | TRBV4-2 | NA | TGTGCCAGCGGCGGGAGTGGGGGGATTAATGGCTACACCTTC | CASGGSGGINGYTF
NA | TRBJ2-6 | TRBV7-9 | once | TGTGCCAGCACCCTGCTCGGAGACGGGGCCAACGTCCTGACTTTC | CASTLLGDGANVLTF
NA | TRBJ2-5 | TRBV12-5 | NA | TGTGCTAGTGCGCAGGGTGTAGAGACCCAGTACTTC | CASAQGVETQYF
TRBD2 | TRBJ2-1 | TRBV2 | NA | TGTGCCAGAGGACTAGCGGGAGCGGGGAATGAGCAGTTCTTC | CARGLAGAGNEQFF
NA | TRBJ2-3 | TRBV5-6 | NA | TGTGCCAGCAGCTTCTGGGGACATCCGCAGTATTTT | CASSFWGHPQYF
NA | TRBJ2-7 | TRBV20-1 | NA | TGCAGGGCGGCCTCTAACTACGAGCAGTACTTC | CRAASNYEQYF
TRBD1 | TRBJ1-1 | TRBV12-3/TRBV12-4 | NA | TGTGCCAGCAGACAGGGGGCAAACACTGAAGCTTTCTTT | CASRQGANTEAFF
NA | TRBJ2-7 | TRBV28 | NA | TGTGCCAGCAGTTTATCCCCACGCACAAGATCCTACGAGCAGTACTTC | CASSLSPRTRSYEQYF
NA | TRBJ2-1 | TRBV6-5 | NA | TGTGCCAGCAGTTCGAACTTTGACAATGAGCAGTTCTTC | CASSSNFDNEQFF
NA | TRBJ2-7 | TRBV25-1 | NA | TGTGCCAGCAGTGTAGGGGAGGACGAGCAGTACTTC | CASSVGEDEQYF
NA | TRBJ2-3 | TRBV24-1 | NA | TGTGCCACCGGGACTAGCACAGATACGCAGTATTTT | CATGTSTDTQYF
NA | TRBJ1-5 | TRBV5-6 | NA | TGTGCCAGCAGCTTCGGCAATCAGCCCCAGCATTTT | CASSFGNQPQHF
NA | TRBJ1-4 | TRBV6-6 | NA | TGTGCCAGCAGTTACGGTGGGGGGAATGAAAAACTGTTTTTT | CASSYGGGNEKLFF
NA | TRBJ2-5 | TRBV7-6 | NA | TGTGCCAGCAGCTCTACTGGGACTCTCGGGGAGACCCAGTACTTC | CASSSTGTLGETQYF
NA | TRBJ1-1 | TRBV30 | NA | TGTGCCTGGGGAGGGAGTACTGAAGCTTTCTTT | CAWGGSTEAFF
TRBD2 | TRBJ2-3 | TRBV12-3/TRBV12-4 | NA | TGTGCCAGCAGGGCAAATAGCGGGACAACGCAGTATTTT | CASRANSGTTQYF
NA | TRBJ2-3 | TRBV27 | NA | TGTGCCAGCAGTTTAGCGGCTAGCACAGATACGCAGTATTTT | CASSLAASTDTQYF
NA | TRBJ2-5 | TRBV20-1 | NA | TGCAGTGCTAGTCATAGCATTCGGGAGACCCAGTACTTC | CSASHSIRETQYF
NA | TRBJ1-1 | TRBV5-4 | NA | TGTGCCAGCAGCTTGGACGGGAGGAGGAGCGAAGCTTTCTTT | CASSLDGRRSEAFF
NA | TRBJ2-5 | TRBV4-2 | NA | TGTGCCAGCAGCCTCACAGGGCTCATGGGGGAGACCCAGTACTTC | CASSLTGLMGETQYF
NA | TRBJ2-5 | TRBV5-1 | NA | TGCGCCAGCAGCTTGGCAAGGAGGACCCAAGAGACCCAGTACTTC | CASSLARRTQETQYF
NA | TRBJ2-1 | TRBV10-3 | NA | TGTGCCATCAGTGTTGGTAGCGCTTACAATGAGCAGTTCTTC | CAISVGSAYNEQFF
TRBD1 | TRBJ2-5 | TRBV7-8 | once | TGTGCCAGCAGCCCCCAGGACAGGGGAGAGACCCAGTACTTC | CASSPQDRGETQYF
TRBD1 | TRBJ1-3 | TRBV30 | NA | TGTGCCAGCGACAGGGAGACCGAAAACACCATATATTTT | CASDRETENTIYF
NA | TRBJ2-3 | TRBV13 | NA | TGTGCCAGCAGCCACCAGACTATCACAGATACGCAGTATTTT | CASSHQTITDTQYF
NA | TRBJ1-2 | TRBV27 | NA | TGTGCCAGCAGTTTCTCCCGGGTTTATGGCTACACCTTC | CASSFSRVYGYTF
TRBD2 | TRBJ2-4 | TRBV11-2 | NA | TGTGCCAGCAGCACATTCACGCCTCTAGCGGGAGGATTAGGCATTCAGTACTTC | CASSTFTPLAGGLGIQYF